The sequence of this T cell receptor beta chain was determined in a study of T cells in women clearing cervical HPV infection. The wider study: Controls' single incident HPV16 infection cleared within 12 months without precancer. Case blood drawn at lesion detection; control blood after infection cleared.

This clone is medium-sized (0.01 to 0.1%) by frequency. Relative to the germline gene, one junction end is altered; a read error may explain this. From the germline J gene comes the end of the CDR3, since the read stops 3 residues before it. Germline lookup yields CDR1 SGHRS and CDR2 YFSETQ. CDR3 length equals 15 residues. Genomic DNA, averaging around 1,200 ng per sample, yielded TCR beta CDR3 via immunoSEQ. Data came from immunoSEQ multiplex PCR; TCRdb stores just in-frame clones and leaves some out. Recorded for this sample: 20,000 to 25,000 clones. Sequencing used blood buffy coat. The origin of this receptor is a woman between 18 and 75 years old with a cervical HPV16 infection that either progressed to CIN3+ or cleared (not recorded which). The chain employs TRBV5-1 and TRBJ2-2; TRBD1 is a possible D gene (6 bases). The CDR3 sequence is CASTLAQGFTGELFF. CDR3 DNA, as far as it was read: TGCGCCAGCACCTTGGCGCAGGGGTTCACCGGGGAG.